A selection of T cell receptor beta chains follows, all from one sample in a study of blood T cell repertoires in COVID-19. The repertoire was sequenced with immunoSEQ multiplex PCR; TCRdb's copy has only in-frame clones and lacks some. The sample yields about 200,000 clones, roughly 90% seen once. Sequences were obtained from PBMCs or T cells enriched from blood (not recorded which). These receptors all stem from a woman between 18 and 30 years old who had recovered from COVID-19. Both conserved end residues are part of each CDR3.

j_call | v_call | cdr3_aa
TRBJ1-1 | TRBV19 | CASSRQGSNTEAFF
TRBJ2-7 | TRBV6-5 | CASSNRAGDEQYF
TRBJ1-6 | TRBV11-1 | CASSLNQRASPLHF
TRBJ2-7 | TRBV5-1 | CASSLAGQRAYEQYF
TRBJ1-2 | TRBV20-1 | CSASVPANYGYTF
TRBJ2-7 | TRBV10-2 | CASSESGNRGWTTEQYF
TRBJ2-6 | TRBV19 | CATATGTSGANVLTF
TRBJ1-2 | TRBV6-5 | CASSYSMDTPLSSYTF
TRBJ2-5 | TRBV9 | CASSVDAGLAGAFMMETQYF
TRBJ2-3 | TRBV28 | CASSQRGRVTQYF
TRBJ1-1 | TRBV27 | CASSQTPNTEAFF
TRBJ2-1 | TRBV9 | CASAPGGDHEQFF
TRBJ2-6 | TRBV23-1 | CARSRLLVGQGGSGANVLTF
TRBJ2-7 | TRBV7-9 | CASSLDLTQYF
TRBJ1-1 | TRBV6-2/TRBV6-3 | CASSYSAEWNTEAFF
TRBJ1-3 | TRBV28 | CASSPPAANSGNTIYF
TRBJ2-7 | TRBV5-6 | CASTKLEDYCEQYF
TRBJ1-2 | TRBV28 | CASSSPASGTAGYGYTF
TRBJ2-5 | TRBV7-9 | CASSSLVEVTETQYF
TRBJ2-7 | TRBV25-1 | CASSAGLYEQYF
TRBJ1-4 | TRBV30 | CAWRAPGQGFEKLFF
TRBJ2-1 | TRBV6-1 | CASSVTFGGASYNEQFF
TRBJ1-1 | TRBV3-1/TRBV3-2 | CASSGDRGLATEAFF
TRBJ1-1 | TRBV14 | CASSRQRNTEAFF
TRBJ1-1 | TRBV5-8 | CASSWGVAGEAFF
TRBJ2-5 | TRBV18 | CASSRTTKETQYF
TRBJ2-3 | TRBV11-2 | CASSARRGGIADTQYF
TRBJ1-4 | TRBV29-1 | CSVGLTGAGEKLFF
TRBJ2-7 | TRBV12-3/TRBV12-4 | CASSLGRGHEQYF
TRBJ2-5 | TRBV5-4 | CASSFRTSGGRETQYF
TRBJ2-7 | TRBV2 | CASSDGASGIYEQYF
TRBJ1-6 | TRBV6-5 | CASSYEGTKTPLHF
TRBJ2-1 | TRBV2 | CASSSQGNNEQFF
TRBJ1-5 | TRBV4-1 | CASSRNGGRGGVGQPQHF
TRBJ2-3 | TRBV5-4 | CASSFAGGPGDTQYF
TRBJ1-5 | TRBV7-9 | CASSHGQSNQPQHF
TRBJ2-5 | TRBV28 | CASSSGETQYF